The 21 T cell receptor beta chains below all came from one sample that was sequenced in a study of radiotherapy plus CTLA-4 blockade in lung cancer. TCRdb's copy holds only in-frame clones and misses some; the assay was immunoSEQ multiplex PCR. The sample yields tens of thousands of clones, 75% to 85% seen once. This specimen consisted of peripheral blood, obtained from a patient treated with radiotherapy plus ipilimumab. The source is a human donor with non-small cell lung cancer who had a complete response to radiotherapy plus ipilimumab.

The rearrangement links TRBV19 to TRBJ2-4; D is unresolved. V was shortened by 6 bases and J by 6 bases, with 15 bases between the two germline ends. The germline gives CDR1 LNHDA, CDR2 SQIVND (reference sequence). The length of the CDR3 is 14 residues. CDR3 in amino acids: CASREQSHTNIQYF. The CDR3 DNA reads as TGTGCCAGTAGGGAACAGTCCCACACAAACATTCAGTACTTC.

This rearrangement joins TRBV4-3 to TRBJ2-2; D perhaps matches TRBD1 (5 bases). The CDR3 totals 14 residues. CDR1 is LGHNA, CDR2 YSLEER, per germline. V lost 0 bases to trimming and J lost 8 bases, with 10 bases between them. CDR3 nucleotide sequence: TGCGCCAGCAGCCAAGAGGCAGGGTTTGGGGAGCTGTTTTTT. This codes for CASSQEAGFGELFF.

This chain joins TRBV18 and TRBJ2-5; a weak D match, TRBD1 (6 bases). Trimming pared 6 bases from V and 1 base from J, leaving 9 bases between. The CDR3 is 13 amino acids. CDR1 is KGHSH, CDR2 LQKENI, per germline. CDR3 bases: TGTGCCAGCTCCCGGGACATCCAAGAGACCCAGTACTTC. It codes for CASSRDIQETQYF.

V and J are TRBV5-1 and TRBJ2-1; 7 nucleotides match TRBD2. V lost 0 bases and J lost 7; bases outside the gene matches: 16. Germline lookup yields CDR1 SGHRS and CDR2 YFSETQ. This CDR3 spans 18 amino acids. The CDR3 nucleotides read TGCGCCAGCAGCTTGGTTGATAGGTTGGCGGGAGTATCAAATGAGCAGTTCTTC. This translates into CASSLVDRLAGVSNEQFF.

The chain recombines TRBV5-1 with TRBJ1-1, with 9 bases that match TRBD1. Germline CDR1 is SGHRS and CDR2 is YFSETQ. The junction had 18 bases not matched to a gene; V was cut back by 2 bases and J by 4 bases. CDR3 length equals 19 residues. CDR3 coding DNA: TGCGCCAGCAGCTTCGGAAGGGACAGGGCCCCTCTCGGAGCCACTGAAGCTTTCTTT. Residues: CASSFGRDRAPLGATEAFF.

The rearrangement links TRBV25-1 to TRBJ2-1; D possibly corresponds to TRBD2 (6 bases). This CDR3 has 16 amino acids. The V gene's germline CDR1 is MGHDK and CDR2 SYGVNS. V lost 3 bases, J lost 6 bases, and 18 bases lay in between. In nucleotides, the CDR3 is TGTGCCAGCAGTGATGTGTCTGCGGGGACGTTCAATGAGCAGTTCTTC. It is translated as CASSDVSAGTFNEQFF.

The chain joins TRBV30 to TRBJ1-5; possible D gene TRBD1, 6 bases. Trimming left V 5 bases short and J 0 bases short, with 8 bases between. Germline lookup yields CDR1 GTSNPN and CDR2 SVGIG (reference sequence). The CDR3 totals 13 residues. CDR3: CAWQGHSNQPQHF. The DNA of the CDR3 is TGTGCCTGGCAGGGACATAGCAATCAGCCCCAGCATTTT. The full variable domain, its missing parts supplied by reference TRBV30 and TRBJ1-5, is SQTIHQWPATLVQPVGSPLSLECTVEGTSNPNLYWYRQAAGRGLQLLFYSVGIGQISSEVPQNLSASRPQDRQFILSSKKLLLSDSGFYLCAWQGHSNQPQHFGDGTRLSIL.

V gene TRBV4-3 combines with J gene TRBJ2-7, with D unclear. With 8 bases removed from V and 3 bases from J, the gap between germline ends came to 8 bases. In germline, CDR1 is LGHNA, CDR2 YSLEER. The CDR3 totals 11 residues. The CDR3 nucleotides are TGCGCCAGCGCGCTAGACTACGAGCAGTACGTC. Translation: CASALDYEQYV.

The rearrangement links TRBV5-6 to TRBJ1-4; 12 bases align to TRBD1. The CDR3 sequence is 16 residues long. Germline trimming cut 3 bases from V and 8 bases from J; bases unmatched to any gene: 8. From germline, CDR1 is SGHDT and CDR2 YYEEEE. This CDR3 is CASSSISGTGGEKLFF. The CDR3 DNA is TGTGCCAGCAGCTCGATCTCCGGGACAGGGGGCGAAAAACTGTTTTTT.

The chain couples TRBV23-1 to TRBJ1-4; a weak D match, TRBD1 (6 bases). TRBV23-1 is designated an ORF whose function remains uncertain. This CDR3 is built from 15 residues. V was clipped by 5 bases and J by 6 bases, with 16 bases between them. CDR3 region: CASSSRQVPDEKLFF. The CDR3 DNA reads as TGCGCCAGCAGTTCTAGACAGGTGCCGGATGAAAAACTGTTTTTT.

The V gene is TRBV9, the J gene TRBJ1-3; 9 nucleotides align to TRBD1. Losses at the gene ends were 0 bases for V and 3 bases for J; bases not matched to a gene: 7. Germline CDR1 and CDR2: SGDLS and YYNGEE. The CDR3 is 17 residues long. CDR3 coding DNA: TGTGCCAGCAGCGTAGCCATACAGGGGGCTAGTGGAAACACCATATATTTT. This encodes CASSVAIQGASGNTIYF.

The chain couples TRBV12-2 to TRBJ1-1; no check of the table's D call, TRBD1, against the DNA was made. TRBV12-2 is described as a pseudogene. The CDR3 has 18 amino acids. The CDR3 DNA is TGTGCAAGTCGCTTAGCTCGGACAGGCGAATCGGGGAACACTGAAGCTTTCTTT. This codes for CASRLARTGESGNTEAFF.

The J gene is TRBJ2-2, the V gene TRBV27; possibly TRBD1 for D (6 bases). This CDR3 comprises 15 residues. CDR1 and CDR2 (germline): MNHEY, SMNVEV (reference sequence). Trimming took 5 bases from V and 6 from J, leaving 16 bases between them. The CDR3 sequence: CASSPGTGSPGELFF. Here the CDR3 DNA reads TGTGCCAGCAGTCCAGGTACAGGGTCGCCCGGGGAGCTGTTTTTT.

The chain uses TRBV19 and TRBJ2-1; 7 positions match TRBD2. V lost 3 bases to trimming and J lost 4 bases; unmatched junction nucleotides: 9. Looked up from germline, CDR1 is LNHDA and CDR2 is SQIVND (reference sequence). This CDR3 region has 16 residues. CDR3 coding DNA: TGTGCCAGTAGTATCGGGGGGAGGGTCGGATACAATGAGCAGTTCTTC. It specifies CASSIGGRVGYNEQFF.

The chain uses TRBV10-3 and TRBJ2-3, with 13 bases lining up with TRBD2. V lost 11 bases to trimming and J lost 4 bases; unmatched junction nucleotides: 6. The CDR3 contains 14 residues. CDR1 and CDR2 (germline): ENHRY, SYGVKD. The CDR3 coding sequence is TGTGCCTCCCGGACTAGCGGGAGCGCAGATACGCAGTATTTT. This sequence encodes CASRTSGSADTQYF.

The chain uses TRBV4-3 and TRBJ2-7, with 8 positions matching TRBD2. The V gene's germline CDR1 is LGHNA and CDR2 YSLEER. The CDR3 runs to 15 residues. Trimming removed 0 bases from V and 2 bases from J; junction bases left unmatched: 3. CDR3 nucleotides: TGCGCCAGCAGCCAAGACGCAGCGGGGGCCTACGAGCAGTACTTC. It yields the protein CASSQDAAGAYEQYF.

The gene calls are TRBV7-9 and TRBJ2-1; a possible D gene is TRBD1 (5 bases). Per germline, CDR1 SEHNR and CDR2 FQNEAQ (reference sequence). Deletions cut 4 bases from V and 6 bases from J, with 13 bases between. This CDR3 has 14 amino acids. The CDR3 DNA follows: TGTGCCAGCAGCTATCCTTCCACAGGCAATGAGCAGTTCTTC. Protein sequence: CASSYPSTGNEQFF. Looking up the rest from reference TRBV7-9 and TRBJ2-1 gives the full variable domain: DTGVSQNPRHKITKRGQNVTFRCDPISEHNRLYWYRQTLGQGPEFLTYFQNEAQLEKSRLLSDRFSAERPKGSFSTLEIQRTEQGDSAMYLCASSYPSTGNEQFFGPGTRLTVL.

This rearrangement joins TRBV7-2 to TRBJ2-7; no definite D call. From germline, CDR1 is SGHTA and CDR2 FQGNSA. The CDR3 sequence is 13 residues long. V lost 2 bases and J lost 3, with 8 bases in between. CDR3 bases: TGTGCCAGCAGCTTAATGGCTCACTACGAGCAGTACTTC. Translating it yields CASSLMAHYEQYF.

The chain has TRBV5-6 and TRBJ1-4, with D perhaps matching TRBD1 (6 bases). Germline CDR1 is SGHDT and CDR2 is YYEEEE. V shed 2 bases and J shed 1 base, with 12 bases lying between them. The CDR3 consists of 16 residues. CDR3 loop: CASSFNRVLTNEKLFF. DNA for the CDR3: TGTGCCAGCAGCTTCAACAGGGTTTTAACTAATGAAAAACTGTTTTTT.

V usage is TRBV19 and J usage is TRBJ2-1, with TRBD1 identical over 7 bases. Germline V CDR1 and CDR2: LNHDA, SQIVND (reference sequence). This CDR3 is 12 amino acids long. The V gene end was trimmed by 6 bases and the J gene end by 8 bases; junction bases not matched to a gene: 4. Here the CDR3 DNA reads TGTGCCAGTAGGCGACAGGGCTATGAGCAGTTCTTC. Translated, it gives CASRRQGYEQFF.

DNA of the CDR3: TGTGCCAGCAGCCTAGCGGGGGCTTATATCTACGAGCAGTACTTC. Protein sequence: CASSLAGAYIYEQYF. This rearrangement joins TRBV27 to TRBJ2-7; 10 positions match TRBD2. Trimming cost V 6 bases and J 3 bases; bases outside gene matches: 8. This CDR3 is built from 15 residues. In germline, CDR1 is MNHEY, CDR2 SMNVEV (reference sequence).